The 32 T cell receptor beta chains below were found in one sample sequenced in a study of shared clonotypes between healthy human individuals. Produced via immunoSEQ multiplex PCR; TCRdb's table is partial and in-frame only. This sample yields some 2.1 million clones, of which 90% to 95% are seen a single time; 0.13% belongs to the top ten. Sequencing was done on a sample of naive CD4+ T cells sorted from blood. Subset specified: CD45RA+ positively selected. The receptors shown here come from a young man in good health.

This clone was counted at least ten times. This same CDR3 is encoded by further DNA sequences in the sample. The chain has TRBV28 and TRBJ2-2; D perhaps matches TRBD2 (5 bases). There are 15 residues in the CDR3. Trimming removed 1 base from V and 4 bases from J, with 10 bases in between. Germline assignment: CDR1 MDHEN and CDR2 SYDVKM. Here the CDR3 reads CASSLYGVGTGELFF. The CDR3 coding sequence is TGTGCCAGCAGTTTATACGGGGTTGGCACCGGGGAGCTGTTTTTT.

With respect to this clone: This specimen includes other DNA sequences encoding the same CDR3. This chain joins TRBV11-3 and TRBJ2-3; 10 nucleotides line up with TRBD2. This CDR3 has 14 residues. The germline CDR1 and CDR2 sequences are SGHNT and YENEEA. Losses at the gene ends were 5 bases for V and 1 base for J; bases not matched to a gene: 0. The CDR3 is CASSLAGGTDTQYF. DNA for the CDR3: TGTGCCAGCAGCCTAGCGGGGGGCACAGATACGCAGTATTTT.

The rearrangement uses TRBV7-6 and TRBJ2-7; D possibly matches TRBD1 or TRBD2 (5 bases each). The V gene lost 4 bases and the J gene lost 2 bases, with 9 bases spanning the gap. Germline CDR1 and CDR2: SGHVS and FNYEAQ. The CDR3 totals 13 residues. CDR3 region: CASSSGTPYEQYF. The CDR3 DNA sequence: TGTGCCAGCAGCTCCGGGACCCCCTACGAGCAGTACTTC.

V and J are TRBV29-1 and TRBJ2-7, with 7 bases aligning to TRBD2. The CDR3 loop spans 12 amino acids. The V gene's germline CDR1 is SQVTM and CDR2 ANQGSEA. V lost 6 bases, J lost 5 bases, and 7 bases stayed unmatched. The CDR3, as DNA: TGCAGCGTCCGGGGGGTAGGGGACGAGCAGTACTTC. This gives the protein CSVRGVGDEQYF.

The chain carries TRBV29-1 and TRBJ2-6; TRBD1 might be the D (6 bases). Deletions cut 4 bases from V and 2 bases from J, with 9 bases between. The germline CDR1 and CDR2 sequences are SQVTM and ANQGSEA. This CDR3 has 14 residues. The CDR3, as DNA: TGCAGCGTTGCACAGGGTCCTGGGGCCAACGTCCTGACTTTC. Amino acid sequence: CSVAQGPGANVLTF. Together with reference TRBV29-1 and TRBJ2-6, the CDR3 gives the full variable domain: SAVISQKPSRDICQRGTSLTIQCQVDSQVTMMFWYRQQPGQSLTLIATANQGSEATYESGFVIDKFPISRPNLTFSTLTVSNMSPEDSSIYLCSVAQGPGANVLTFGAGSRLTVL.

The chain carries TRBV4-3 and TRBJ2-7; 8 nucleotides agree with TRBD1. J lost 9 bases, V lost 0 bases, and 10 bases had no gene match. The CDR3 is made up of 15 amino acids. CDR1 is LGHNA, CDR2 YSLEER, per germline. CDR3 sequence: CASSQERTGRSAQYF. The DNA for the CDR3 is TGCGCCAGCAGCCAAGAGAGGACAGGGAGATCAGCGCAGTACTTC.

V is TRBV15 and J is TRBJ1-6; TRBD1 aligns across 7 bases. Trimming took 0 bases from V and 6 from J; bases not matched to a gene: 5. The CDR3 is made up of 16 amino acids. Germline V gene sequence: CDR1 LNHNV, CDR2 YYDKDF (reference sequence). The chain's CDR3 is CATSREGTAVNSPLHF. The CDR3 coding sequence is TGTGCCACCAGCAGAGAAGGGACAGCGGTTAATTCACCCCTCCACTTT.

In nucleotides, the CDR3 is TGTGCTAGTGGTTTAATCAGGGGAAACACCATATATTTT. Encoded protein: CASGLIRGNTIYF. The V call is TRBV12-5, the J call TRBJ1-3, with D uncertain. V gave up 3 bases and J gave up 4 bases, with 7 bases separating them. The V gene's germline CDR1 is LGHNT and CDR2 FRNRAP. CDR3 size: 13 residues.

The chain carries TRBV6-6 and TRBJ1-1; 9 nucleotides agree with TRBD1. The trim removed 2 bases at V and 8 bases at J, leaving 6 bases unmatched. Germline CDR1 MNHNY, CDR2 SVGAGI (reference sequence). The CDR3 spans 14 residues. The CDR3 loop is CASSYPQGAEEAFF. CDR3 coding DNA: TGTGCCAGCAGTTACCCACAGGGGGCGGAAGAAGCTTTCTTT.

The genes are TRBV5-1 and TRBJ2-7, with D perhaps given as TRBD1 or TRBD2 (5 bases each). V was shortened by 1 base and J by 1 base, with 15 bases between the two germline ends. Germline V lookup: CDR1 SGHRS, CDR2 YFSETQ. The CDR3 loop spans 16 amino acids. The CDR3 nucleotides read TGCGCCAGCAGCTTGTCCCCTGAGGGGCTTTCCTACGAGCAGTACTTC. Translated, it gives CASSLSPEGLSYEQYF.

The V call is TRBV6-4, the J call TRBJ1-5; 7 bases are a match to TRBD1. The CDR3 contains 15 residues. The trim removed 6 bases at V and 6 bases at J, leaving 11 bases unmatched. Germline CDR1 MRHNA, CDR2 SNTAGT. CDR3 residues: CASRGTAIPCQPQHF. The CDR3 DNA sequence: TGTGCCAGCAGGGGGACAGCAATCCCCTGTCAGCCCCAGCATTTT.

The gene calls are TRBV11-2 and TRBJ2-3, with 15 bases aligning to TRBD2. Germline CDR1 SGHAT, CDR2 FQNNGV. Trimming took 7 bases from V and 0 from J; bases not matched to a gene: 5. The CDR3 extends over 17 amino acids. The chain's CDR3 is CASNPGLAGGSTDTQYF. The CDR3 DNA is TGTGCCAGCAATCCGGGACTAGCGGGAGGTAGCACAGATACGCAGTATTTT.

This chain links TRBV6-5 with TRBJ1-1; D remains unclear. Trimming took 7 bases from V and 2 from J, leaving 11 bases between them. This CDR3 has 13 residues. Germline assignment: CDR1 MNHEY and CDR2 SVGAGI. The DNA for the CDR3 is TGTGCCAGCAAGACCTTTTTCAACACTGAAGCTTTCTTT. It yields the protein CASKTFFNTEAFF.

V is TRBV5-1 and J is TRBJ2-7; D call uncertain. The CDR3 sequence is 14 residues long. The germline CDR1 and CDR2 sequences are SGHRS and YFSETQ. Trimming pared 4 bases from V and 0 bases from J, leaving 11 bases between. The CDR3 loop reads CASSIPTDSYEQYF. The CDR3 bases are TGCGCCAGCAGCATCCCGACGGACTCCTACGAGCAGTACTTC. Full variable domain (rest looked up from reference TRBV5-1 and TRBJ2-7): KAGVTQTPRYLIKTRGQQVTLSCSPISGHRSVSWYQQTPGQGLQFLFEYFSETQRNKGNFPGRFSGRQFSNSRSEMNVSTLELGDSALYLCASSIPTDSYEQYFGPGTRLTVT.

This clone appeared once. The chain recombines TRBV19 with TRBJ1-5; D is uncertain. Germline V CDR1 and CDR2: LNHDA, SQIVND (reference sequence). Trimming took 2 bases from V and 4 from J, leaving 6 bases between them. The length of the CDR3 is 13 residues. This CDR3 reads CASSISRNQPQHF. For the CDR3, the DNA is TGTGCCAGTAGTATATCCAGGAATCAGCCCCAGCATTTT.

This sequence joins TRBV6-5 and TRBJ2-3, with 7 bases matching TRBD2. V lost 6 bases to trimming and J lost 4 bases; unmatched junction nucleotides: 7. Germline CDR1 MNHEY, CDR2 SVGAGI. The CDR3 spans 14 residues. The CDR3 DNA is TGTGCCAGCAGAGCGGGGATAGGGTCAGATACGCAGTATTTT. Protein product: CASRAGIGSDTQYF.

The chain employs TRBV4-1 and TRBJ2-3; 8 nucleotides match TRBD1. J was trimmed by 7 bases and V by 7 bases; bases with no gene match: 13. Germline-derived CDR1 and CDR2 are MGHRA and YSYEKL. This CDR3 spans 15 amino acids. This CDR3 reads CASTRTDREVNTQYF. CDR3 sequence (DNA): TGCGCCAGCACCCGTACGGACAGGGAAGTAAATACGCAGTATTTT.

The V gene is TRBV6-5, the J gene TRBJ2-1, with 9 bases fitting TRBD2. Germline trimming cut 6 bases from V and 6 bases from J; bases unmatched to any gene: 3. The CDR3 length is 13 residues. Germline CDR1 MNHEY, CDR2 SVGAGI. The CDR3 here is CASSRSGSNEQFF. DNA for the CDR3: TGTGCCAGCAGCCGTAGCGGGAGCAATGAGCAGTTCTTC.

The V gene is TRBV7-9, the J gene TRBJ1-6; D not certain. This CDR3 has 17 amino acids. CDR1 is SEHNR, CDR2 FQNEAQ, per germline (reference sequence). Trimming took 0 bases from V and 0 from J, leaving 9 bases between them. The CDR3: CASSLAEVISYNSPLHF. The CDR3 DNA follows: TGTGCCAGCAGCTTAGCGGAGGTGATCTCCTATAATTCACCCCTCCACTTT.

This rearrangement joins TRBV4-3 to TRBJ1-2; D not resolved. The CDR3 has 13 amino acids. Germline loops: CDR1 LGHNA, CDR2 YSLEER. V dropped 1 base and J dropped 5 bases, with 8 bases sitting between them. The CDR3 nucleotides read TGCGCCAGCAGCCAAGGTACATTTTATGGCTACACCTTC. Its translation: CASSQGTFYGYTF.

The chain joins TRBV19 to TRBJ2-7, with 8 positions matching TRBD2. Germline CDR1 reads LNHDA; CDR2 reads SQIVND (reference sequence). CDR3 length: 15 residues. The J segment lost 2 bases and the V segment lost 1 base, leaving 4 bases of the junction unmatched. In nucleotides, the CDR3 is TGTGCCAGTAGTATAGGTCTAGCGGGCCCCTACGAGCAGTACTTC. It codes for CASSIGLAGPYEQYF.

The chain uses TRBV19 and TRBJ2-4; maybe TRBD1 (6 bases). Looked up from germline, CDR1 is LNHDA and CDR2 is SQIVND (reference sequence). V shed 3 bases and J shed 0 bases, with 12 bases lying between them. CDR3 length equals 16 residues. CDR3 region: CASSIWGLEAKNIQYF. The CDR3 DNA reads TGTGCCAGTAGTATTTGGGGGCTAGAAGCCAAAAACATTCAGTACTTC.

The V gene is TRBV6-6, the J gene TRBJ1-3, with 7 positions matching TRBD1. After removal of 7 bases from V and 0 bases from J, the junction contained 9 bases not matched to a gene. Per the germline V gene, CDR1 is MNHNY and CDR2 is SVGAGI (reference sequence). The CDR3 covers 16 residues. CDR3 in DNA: TGTGCCAGCACGGAGGGGGCAGCCATCTCTGGAAACACCATATATTTT. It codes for CASTEGAAISGNTIYF.

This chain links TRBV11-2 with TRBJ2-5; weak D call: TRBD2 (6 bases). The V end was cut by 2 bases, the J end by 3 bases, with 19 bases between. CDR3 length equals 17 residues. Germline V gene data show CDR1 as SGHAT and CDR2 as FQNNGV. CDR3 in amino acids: CASSLRVVADIKETQYF. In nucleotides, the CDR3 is TGTGCCAGCAGCTTAAGGGTGGTAGCGGATATTAAAGAGACCCAGTACTTC.

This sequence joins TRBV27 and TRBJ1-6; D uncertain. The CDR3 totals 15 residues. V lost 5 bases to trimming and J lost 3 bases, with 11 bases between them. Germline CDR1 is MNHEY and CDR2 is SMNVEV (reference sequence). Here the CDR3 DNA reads TGTGCCAGCAGTCCTGGAATACACTATAATTCACCCCTCCACTTT. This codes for CASSPGIHYNSPLHF.

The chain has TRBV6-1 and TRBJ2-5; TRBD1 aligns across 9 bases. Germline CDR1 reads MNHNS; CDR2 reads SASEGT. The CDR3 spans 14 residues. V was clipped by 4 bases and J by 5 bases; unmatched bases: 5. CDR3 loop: CASSATGGGETQYF. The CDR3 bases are TGTGCCAGCAGTGCAACAGGGGGCGGGGAGACCCAGTACTTC.

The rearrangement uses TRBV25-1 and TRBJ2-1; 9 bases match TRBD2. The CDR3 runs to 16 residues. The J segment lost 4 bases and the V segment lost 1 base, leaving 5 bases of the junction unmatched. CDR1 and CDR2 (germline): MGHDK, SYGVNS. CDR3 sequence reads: CASSESGGRGYNEQFF. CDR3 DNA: TGTGCCAGCAGTGAATCCGGCGGGAGGGGTTACAATGAGCAGTTCTTC.

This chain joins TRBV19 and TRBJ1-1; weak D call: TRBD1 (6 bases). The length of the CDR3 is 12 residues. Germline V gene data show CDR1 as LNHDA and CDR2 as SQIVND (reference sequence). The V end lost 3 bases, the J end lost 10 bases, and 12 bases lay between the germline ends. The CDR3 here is CASSILKGGAFF. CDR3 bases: TGTGCCAGTAGTATCCTGAAGGGGGGAGCTTTCTTT.

CDR3: CASSIFHSMNTEAFF. The CDR3, as DNA: TGTGCCAGTAGTATCTTCCACAGTATGAACACTGAAGCTTTCTTT. The genes are TRBV19 and TRBJ1-1; D not resolved. The V end was cut by 3 bases, the J end by 0 bases, with 11 bases between. CDR3 size: 15 residues. Germline CDR1 reads LNHDA; CDR2 reads SQIVND (reference sequence).

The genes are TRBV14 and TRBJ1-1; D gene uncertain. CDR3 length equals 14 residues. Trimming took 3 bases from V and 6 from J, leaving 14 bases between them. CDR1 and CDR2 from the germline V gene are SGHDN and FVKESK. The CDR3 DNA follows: TGTGCCAGCAGCCACAAAACGCGGAGCGCTGAAGCTTTCTTT. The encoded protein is CASSHKTRSAEAFF.

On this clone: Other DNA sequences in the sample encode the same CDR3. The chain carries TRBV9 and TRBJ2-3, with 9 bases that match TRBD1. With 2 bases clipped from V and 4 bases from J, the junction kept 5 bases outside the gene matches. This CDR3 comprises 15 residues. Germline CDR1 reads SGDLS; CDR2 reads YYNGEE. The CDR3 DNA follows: TGTGCCAGCAGCGTCCGGGACAGGGAGGCAGATACGCAGTATTTT. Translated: CASSVRDREADTQYF.

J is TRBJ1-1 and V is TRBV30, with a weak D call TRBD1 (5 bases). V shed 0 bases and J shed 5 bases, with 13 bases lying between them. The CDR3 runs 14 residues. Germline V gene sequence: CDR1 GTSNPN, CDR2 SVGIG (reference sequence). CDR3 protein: CAWSVMRGDTEAFF. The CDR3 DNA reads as TGTGCCTGGAGTGTCATGAGGGGCGATACTGAAGCTTTCTTT.